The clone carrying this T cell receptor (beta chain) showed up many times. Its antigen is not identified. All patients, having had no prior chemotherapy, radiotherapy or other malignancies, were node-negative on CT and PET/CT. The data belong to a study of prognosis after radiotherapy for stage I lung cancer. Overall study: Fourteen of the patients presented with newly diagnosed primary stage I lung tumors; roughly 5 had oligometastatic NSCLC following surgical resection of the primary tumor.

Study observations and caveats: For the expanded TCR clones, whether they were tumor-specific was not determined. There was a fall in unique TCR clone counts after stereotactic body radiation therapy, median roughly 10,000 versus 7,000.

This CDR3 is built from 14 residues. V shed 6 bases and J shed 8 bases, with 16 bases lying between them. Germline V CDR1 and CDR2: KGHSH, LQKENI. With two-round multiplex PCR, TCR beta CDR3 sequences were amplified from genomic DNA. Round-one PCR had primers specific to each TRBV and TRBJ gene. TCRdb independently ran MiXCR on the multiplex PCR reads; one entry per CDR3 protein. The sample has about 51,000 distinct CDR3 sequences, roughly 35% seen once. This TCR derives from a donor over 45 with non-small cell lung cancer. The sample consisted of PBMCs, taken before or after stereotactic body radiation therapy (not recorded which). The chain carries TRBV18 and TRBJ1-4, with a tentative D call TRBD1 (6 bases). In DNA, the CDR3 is TGTGCCAGCTCGTCAGGGGCCGCGCGGGAAAAACTGTTTTTT. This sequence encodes CASSSGAAREKLFF.